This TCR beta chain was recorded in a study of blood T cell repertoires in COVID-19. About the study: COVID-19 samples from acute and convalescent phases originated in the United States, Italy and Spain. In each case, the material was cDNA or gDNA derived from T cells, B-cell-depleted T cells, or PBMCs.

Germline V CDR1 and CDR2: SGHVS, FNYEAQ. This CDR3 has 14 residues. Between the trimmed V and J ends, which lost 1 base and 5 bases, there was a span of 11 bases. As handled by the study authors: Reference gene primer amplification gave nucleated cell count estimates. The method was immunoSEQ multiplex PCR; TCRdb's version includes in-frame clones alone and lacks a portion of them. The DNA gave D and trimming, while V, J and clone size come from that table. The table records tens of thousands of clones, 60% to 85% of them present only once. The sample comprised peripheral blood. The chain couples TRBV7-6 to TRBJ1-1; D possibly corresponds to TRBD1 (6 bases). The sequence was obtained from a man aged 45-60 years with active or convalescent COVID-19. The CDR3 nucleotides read TGTGCCAGCAGCTTAGAGGCAGGGGATACTGAAGCTTTCTTT. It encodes CASSLEAGDTEAFF.